Below, 9 T cell receptor beta chains from the same sample are listed, as sequenced in a study of Ad26.COV2.S vaccination and SARS-CoV-2 variants. Only in-frame clones appear in the TCRdb table, and some are missing; sequencing was by immunoSEQ multiplex PCR. The sample contains hundreds of thousands of clones, around 87% of which appear only once. The treatment: around 19 received Ad26.COV2.S at low or high dose, single or two shots; about five received placebo; per-sample allocation not given. Each sample was drawn 63 days after the first injection (of vaccine or placebo). This specimen consisted of peripheral blood, obtained in a trial of Ad26.COV2.S vaccine versus placebo. The receptors originated from a person between 18 and 65 years old who received the Ad26.COV2.S COVID-19 vaccine or a placebo.

The V and J genes are TRBV5-1 and TRBJ1-1; TRBD1 agrees at 7 bases. V shed 4 bases and J 4 bases; nucleotides not matched to a gene: 7. The CDR3 has 14 residues. Germline CDR1 reads SGHRS; CDR2 reads YFSETQ. The CDR3 reads CASSLRQGATEAFF. DNA for the CDR3: TGCGCCAGCAGCCTAAGACAGGGAGCCACTGAAGCTTTCTTT.

The V call is TRBV18, the J call TRBJ1-2; 10 nucleotides align to TRBD1. Germline loops: CDR1 KGHSH, CDR2 LQKENI. The V gene end was trimmed by 4 bases and the J gene end by 2 bases; junction bases not matched to a gene: 10. The CDR3 runs to 17 residues. CDR3: CASSLLSGTGENYGYTF. CDR3 bases: TGTGCCAGCTCACTACTCAGCGGGACAGGGGAAAACTATGGCTACACCTTC.

The chain combines TRBV6-5 with TRBJ1-1; D is ambiguous. The CDR3 consists of 16 residues. CDR1 and CDR2 (germline): MNHEY, SVGAGI. V was clipped by 0 bases and J by 4 bases, with 15 bases between them. CDR3 nucleotide sequence: TGTGCCAGCAGTTACTCGGGTAGGGTTGGTGGCACTGAAGCTTTCTTT. It codes for CASSYSGRVGGTEAFF.

The gene calls are TRBV2 and TRBJ2-5; the D gene is possibly TRBD2 (5 bases). From germline, CDR1 is SNHLY and CDR2 FYNNEI. V lost 6 bases and J 2 bases, leaving 13 bases between the germline ends. This CDR3 region has 14 residues. In nucleotides, the CDR3 is TGTGCCAGCAGGGCGACGGGAAATCAAGAGACCCAGTACTTC. This encodes CASRATGNQETQYF.

V is TRBV5-4 and J is TRBJ1-1; the match to TRBD1 covers 8 bases. Germline-derived CDR1 and CDR2 are SGHNT and YYREEE (reference sequence). The CDR3 covers 14 residues. Trimming removed 0 bases from V and 6 bases from J; junction bases left unmatched: 4. In nucleotides, the CDR3 is TGTGCCAGCAGCTTGGGGACAGGGAGGTCTGAAGCTTTCTTT. Translation gives CASSLGTGRSEAFF.

This chain uses TRBV10-3 with TRBJ2-7; either TRBD1 or TRBD2 may supply D (5 bases each). From germline, CDR1 is ENHRY and CDR2 SYGVKD. CDR3 length equals 13 residues. V dropped 10 bases and J dropped 2 bases, with 15 bases sitting between them. DNA of the CDR3: TGTGCCACCCAGGACGGGGCGGCCTACGAGCAGTACTTC. Translation gives CATQDGAAYEQYF.

The rearrangement links TRBV6-4 to TRBJ1-2, with 9 bases fitting TRBD1. CDR3 length: 16 residues. Losses at the gene ends were 5 bases for V and 0 bases for J; bases not matched to a gene: 7. From germline, CDR1 is MRHNA and CDR2 SNTAGT. In nucleotides, the CDR3 is TGTGCCAGCAGTTCGGGACAGGGTACCTCTAACTATGGCTACACCTTC. Translated: CASSSGQGTSNYGYTF.

The V call is TRBV7-9, the J call TRBJ2-7; maybe TRBD1 (5 bases). CDR1 and CDR2 from the germline V gene are SEHNR and FQNEAQ (reference sequence). V shed 6 bases and J shed 0 bases, with 12 bases lying between them. The CDR3 length is 14 residues. The CDR3 is CASSPEGASYEQYF. In DNA, the CDR3 is TGTGCCAGCAGTCCAGAAGGGGCCTCCTACGAGCAGTACTTC.

V usage is TRBV10-3 and J usage is TRBJ1-4; tentative D call: TRBD1 (5 bases). Germline CDR1 and CDR2: ENHRY and SYGVKD. The CDR3 is made up of 14 amino acids. V lost 6 bases and J 2 bases, leaving 10 bases between the germline ends. CDR3 in amino acids: CAIRPGFTNEKLFF. The DNA of the CDR3 is TGTGCCATCAGACCAGGGTTTACTAATGAAAAACTGTTTTTT.